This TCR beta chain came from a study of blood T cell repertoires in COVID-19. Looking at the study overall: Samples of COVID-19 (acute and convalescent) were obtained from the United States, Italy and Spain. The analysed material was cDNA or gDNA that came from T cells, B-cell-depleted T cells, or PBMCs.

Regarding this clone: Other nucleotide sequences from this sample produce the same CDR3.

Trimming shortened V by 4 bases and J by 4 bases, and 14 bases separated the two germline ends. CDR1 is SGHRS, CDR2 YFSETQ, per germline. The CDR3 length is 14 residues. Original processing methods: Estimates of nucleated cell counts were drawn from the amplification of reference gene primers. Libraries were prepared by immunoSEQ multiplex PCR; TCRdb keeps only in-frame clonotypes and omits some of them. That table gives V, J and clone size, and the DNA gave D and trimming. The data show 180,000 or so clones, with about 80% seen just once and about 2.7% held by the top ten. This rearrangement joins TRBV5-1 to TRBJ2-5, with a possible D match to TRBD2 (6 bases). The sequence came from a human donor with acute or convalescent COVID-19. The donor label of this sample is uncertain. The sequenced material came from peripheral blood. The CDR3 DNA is TGCGCCAGCAGCCCGGGACTGGGCGTAGAGACCCAGTACTTC. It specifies CASSPGLGVETQYF. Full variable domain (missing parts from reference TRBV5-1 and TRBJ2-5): KAGVTQTPRYLIKTRGQQVTLSCSPISGHRSVSWYQQTPGQGLQFLFEYFSETQRNKGNFPGRFSGRQFSNSRSEMNVSTLELGDSALYLCASSPGLGVETQYFGPGTRLLVL.